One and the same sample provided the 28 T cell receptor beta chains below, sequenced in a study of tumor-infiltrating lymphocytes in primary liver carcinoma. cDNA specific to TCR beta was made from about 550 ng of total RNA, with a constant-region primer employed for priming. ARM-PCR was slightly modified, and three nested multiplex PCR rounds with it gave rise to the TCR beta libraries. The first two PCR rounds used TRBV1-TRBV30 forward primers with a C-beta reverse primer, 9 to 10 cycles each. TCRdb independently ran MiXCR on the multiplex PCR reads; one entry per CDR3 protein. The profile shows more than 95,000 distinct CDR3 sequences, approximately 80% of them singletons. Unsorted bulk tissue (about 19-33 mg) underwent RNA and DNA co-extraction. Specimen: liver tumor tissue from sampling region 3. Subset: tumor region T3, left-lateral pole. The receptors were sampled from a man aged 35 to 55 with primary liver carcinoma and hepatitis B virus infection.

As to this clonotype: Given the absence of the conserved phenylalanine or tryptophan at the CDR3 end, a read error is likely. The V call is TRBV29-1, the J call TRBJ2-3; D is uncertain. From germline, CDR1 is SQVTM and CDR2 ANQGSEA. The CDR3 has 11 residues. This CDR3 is CGFGGTDTQYL. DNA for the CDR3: TGTGGCTTTGGAGGCACAGATACGCAGTATCTT.

CDR3 amino acids: CASSQGGRPQHF. The CDR3, as DNA: TGTGCCAGCAGTCAGGGGGGCCGACCCCAGCATTTT. The genes are TRBV28 and TRBJ1-5; 7 nucleotides agree with TRBD1. CDR3 length: 12 amino acids. The germline V gene has CDR1 MDHEN and CDR2 SYDVKM. V was clipped by 5 bases and J by 10 bases; unmatched bases: 5.

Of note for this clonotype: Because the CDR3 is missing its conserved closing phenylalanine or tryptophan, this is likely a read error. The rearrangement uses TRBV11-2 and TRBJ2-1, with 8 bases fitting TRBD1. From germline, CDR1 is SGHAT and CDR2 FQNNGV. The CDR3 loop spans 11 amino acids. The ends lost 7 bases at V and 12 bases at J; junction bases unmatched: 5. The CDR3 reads CASNFDRGQFL. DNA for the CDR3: TGTGCCAGCAACTTTGACAGGGGGCAGTTCCTC.

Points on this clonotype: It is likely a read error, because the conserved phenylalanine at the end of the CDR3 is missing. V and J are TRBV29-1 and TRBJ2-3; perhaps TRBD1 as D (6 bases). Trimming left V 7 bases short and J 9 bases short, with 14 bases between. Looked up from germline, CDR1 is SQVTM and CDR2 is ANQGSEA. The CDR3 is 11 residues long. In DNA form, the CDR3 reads TGCAGCGGAATCCAGGGGTCCACGCAGTATTGC. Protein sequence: CSGIQGSTQYC.

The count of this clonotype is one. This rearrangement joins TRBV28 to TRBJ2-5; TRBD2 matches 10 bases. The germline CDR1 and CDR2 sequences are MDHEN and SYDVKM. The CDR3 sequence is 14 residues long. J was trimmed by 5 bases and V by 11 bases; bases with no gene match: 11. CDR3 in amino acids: CACNSTSGFETQYF. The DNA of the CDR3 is TGTGCCTGCAACTCGACTAGCGGGTTTGAGACCCAGTACTTC.

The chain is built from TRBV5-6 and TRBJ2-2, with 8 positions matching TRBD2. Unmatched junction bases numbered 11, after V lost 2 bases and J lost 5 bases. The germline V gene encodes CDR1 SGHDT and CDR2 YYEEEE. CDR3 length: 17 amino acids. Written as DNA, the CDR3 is TGTGCCAGCAGCTTATTGGGACTAGTGCGCACAACCGGGGAGCTGTTTTTT. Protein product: CASSLLGLVRTTGELFF.

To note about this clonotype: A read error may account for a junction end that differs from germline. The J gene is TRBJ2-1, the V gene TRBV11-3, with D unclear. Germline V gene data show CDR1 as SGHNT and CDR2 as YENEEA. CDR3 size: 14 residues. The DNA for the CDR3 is TGTGCCAACAGTTTAGGCATCTCGAACACTGAGCAATTCTTC. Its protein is CANSLGISNTEQFF.

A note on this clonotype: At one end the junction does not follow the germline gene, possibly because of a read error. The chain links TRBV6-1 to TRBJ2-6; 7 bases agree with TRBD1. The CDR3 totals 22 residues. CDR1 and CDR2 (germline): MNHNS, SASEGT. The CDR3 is CASSELSRFFDRVRSGANVLPF. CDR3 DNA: TGTGCCAGCAGTGAACTTTCTAGGTTTTTTGACAGGGTCAGATCTGGGGCCAACGTCCTGCCTTTC.

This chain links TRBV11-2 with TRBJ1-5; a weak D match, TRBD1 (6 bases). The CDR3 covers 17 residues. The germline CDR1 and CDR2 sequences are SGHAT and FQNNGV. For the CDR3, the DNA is TGTGACATCAGATTAGTAGGGGTAACAGGGAGCAATCAGCCCCAGCATTTT. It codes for CDIRLVGVTGSNQPQHF.

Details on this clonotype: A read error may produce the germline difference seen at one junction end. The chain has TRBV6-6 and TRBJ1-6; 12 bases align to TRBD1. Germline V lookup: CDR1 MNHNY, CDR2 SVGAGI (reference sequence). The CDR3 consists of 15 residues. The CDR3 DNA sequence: TGTGCCAGCAATTTAGGGACAGGGGGCAATTCACCCCTCCATTTT. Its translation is CASNLGTGGNSPLHF.

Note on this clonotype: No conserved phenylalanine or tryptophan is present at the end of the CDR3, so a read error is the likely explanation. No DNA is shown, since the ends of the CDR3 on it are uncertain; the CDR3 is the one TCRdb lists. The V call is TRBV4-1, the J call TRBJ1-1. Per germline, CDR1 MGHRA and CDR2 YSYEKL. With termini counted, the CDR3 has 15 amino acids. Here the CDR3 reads CASSLSGGGGTEVFL.

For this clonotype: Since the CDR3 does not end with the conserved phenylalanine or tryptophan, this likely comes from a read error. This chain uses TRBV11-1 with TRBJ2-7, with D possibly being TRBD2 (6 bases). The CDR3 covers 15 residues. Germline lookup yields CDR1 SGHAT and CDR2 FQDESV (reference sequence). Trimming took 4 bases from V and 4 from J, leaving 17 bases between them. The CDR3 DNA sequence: TGTGCCAGCAGCTCAAAGGGATCGGGAGAATACGAGCAGTACTAC. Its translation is CASSSKGSGEYEQYY.

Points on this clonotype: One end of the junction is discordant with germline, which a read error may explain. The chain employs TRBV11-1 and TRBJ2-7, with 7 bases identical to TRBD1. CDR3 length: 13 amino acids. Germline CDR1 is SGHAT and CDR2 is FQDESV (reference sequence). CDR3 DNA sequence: TGTGCCACCAGGGGGAAGCGTTCCTATGAGCAGTACTTC. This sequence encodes CATRGKRSYEQYF.

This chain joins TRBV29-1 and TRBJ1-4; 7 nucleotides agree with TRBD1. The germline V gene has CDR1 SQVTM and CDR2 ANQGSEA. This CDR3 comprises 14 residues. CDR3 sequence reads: CSTSRQGHHEKLFF. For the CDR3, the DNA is TGCAGTACTTCTAGACAGGGACATCATGAAAAACTGTTTTTT.

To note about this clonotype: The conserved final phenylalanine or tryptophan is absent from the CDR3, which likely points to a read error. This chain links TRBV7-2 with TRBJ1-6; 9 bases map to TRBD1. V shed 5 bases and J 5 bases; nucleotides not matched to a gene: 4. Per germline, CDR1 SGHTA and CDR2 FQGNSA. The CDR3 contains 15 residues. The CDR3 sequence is CASSPRDRDNSPLHV. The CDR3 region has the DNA TGTGCCAGCAGCCCCCGGGACAGGGATAATTCACCCCTCCACGTT.

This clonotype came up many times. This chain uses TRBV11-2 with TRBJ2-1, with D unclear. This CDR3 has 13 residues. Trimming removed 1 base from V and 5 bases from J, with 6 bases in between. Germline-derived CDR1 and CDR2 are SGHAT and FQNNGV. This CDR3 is CASSLARNNEQFF. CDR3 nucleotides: TGTGCCAGCAGCTTAGCTCGTAACAATGAGCAGTTCTTC.

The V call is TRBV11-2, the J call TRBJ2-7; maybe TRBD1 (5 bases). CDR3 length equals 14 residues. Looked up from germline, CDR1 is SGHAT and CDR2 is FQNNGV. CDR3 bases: TGTGCGAACAGCTCTAACAGGAACTCCTACGAGCAGTACGTC. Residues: CANSSNRNSYEQYV.

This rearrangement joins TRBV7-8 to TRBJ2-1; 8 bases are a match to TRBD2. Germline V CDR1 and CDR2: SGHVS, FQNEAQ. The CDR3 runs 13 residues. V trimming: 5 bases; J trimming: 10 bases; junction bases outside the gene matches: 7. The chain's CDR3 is CASSIVGREEQFF. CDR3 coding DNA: TGTGCCAGCAGCATAGTCGGGAGGGAAGAGCAGTTCTTC.

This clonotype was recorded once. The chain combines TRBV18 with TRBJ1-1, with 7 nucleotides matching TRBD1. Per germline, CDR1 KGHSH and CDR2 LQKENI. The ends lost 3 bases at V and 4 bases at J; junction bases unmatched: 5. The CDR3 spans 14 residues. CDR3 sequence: CASSPNRGGTEAFF. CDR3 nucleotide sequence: TGTGCCAGCTCACCCAACAGGGGTGGCACTGAAGCTTTCTTT.

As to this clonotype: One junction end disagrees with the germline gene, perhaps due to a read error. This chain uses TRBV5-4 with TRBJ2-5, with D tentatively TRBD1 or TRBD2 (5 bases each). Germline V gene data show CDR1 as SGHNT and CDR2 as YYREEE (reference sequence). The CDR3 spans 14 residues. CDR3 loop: CVSSPAQVGVTQYF. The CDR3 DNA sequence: TGTGTCAGCAGCCCAGCACAGGTGGGGGTGACCCAGTACTTC.

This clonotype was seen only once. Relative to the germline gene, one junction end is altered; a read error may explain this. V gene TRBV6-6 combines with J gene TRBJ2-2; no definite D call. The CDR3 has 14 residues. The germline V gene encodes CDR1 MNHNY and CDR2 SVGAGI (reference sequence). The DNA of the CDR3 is TGTGTAAGCAGTTACGGAAAGAACACCCGGGAGCTGTTTTTT. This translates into CVSSYGKNTRELFF.

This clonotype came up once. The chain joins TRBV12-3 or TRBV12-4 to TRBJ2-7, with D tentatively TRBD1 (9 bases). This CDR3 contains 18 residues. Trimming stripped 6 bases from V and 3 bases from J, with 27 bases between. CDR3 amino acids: CASSYCSGDRAPFYEQYF. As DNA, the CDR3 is TGTGCCAGCAGCTATTGTAGCGGGGACAGGGCCCCCTTCTACGAGCAGTACTTC.

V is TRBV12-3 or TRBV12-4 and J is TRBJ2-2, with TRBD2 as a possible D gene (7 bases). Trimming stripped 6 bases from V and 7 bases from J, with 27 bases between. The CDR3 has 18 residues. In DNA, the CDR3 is TGTGCCAGCAGCCTCCCCACGGGGGGCTTAGCGAATAACGGGGAGCTGTTTTTT. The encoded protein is CASSLPTGGLANNGELFF.

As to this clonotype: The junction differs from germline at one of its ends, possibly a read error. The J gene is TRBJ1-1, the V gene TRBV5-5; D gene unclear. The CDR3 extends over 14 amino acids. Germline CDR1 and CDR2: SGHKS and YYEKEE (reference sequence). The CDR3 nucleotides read TGTGCCAGCAGCCCTAGATCCATGAACACTGAAGTTTTCTTT. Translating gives CASSPRSMNTEVFF.

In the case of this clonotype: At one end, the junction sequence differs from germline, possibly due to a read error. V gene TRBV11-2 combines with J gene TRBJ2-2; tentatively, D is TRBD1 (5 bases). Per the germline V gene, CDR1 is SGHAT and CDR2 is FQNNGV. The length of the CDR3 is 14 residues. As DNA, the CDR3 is TGTGCAAGCAGCACAGACTTGGACACTGGGGAGCTGTTTTTT. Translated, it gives CASSTDLDTGELFF.

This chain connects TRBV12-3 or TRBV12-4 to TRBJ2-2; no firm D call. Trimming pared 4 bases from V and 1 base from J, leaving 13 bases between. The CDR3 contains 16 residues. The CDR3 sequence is CASSSRRRMNTGELFF. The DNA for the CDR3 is TGTGCCAGCAGTTCCCGGCGGCGGATGAACACCGGGGAGCTGTTTTTT.

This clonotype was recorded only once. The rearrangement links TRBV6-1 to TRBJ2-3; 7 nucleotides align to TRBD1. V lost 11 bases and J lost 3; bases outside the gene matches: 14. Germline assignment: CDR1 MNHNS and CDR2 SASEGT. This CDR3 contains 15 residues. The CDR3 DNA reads TGTGCCGCAGCCTCCACAGGGGCGATAACAGATACGCAGTATTTT. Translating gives CAAASTGAITDTQYF.

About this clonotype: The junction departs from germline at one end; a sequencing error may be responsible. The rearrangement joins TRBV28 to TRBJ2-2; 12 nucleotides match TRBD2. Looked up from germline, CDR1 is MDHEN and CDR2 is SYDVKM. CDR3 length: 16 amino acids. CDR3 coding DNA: TGTGCCAGCAGTCCTTCTAGCGGGAGGGACACCGGGGAGCTGCTTTTT. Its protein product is CASSPSSGRDTGELLF.